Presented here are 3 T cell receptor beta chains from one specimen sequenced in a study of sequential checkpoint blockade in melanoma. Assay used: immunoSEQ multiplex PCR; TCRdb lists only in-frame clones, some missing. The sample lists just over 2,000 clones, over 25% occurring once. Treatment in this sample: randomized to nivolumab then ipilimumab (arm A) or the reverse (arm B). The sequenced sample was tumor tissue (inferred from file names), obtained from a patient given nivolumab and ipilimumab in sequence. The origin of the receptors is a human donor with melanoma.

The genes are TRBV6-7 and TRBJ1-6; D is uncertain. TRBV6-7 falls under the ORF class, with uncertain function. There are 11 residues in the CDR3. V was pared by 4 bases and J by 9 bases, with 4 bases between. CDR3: CASSSSSPLHF. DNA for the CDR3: TGTGCCAGCAGTTCGAGTTCACCCCTCCACTTT.

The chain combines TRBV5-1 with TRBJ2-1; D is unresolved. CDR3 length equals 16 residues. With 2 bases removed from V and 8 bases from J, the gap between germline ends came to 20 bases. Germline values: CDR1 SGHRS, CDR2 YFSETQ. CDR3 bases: TGCGCCAGCAGCTTCATTGTGCAGGTGGGTGGGTATGAGCAGTTCTTC. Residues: CASSFIVQVGGYEQFF.

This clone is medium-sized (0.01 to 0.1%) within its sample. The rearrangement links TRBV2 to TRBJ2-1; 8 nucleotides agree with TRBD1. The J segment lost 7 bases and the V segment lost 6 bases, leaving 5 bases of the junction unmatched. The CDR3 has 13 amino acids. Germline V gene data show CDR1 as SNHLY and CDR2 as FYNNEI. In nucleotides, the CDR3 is TGTGCCAGCAGCCCCCGGACAGGGAATGAGCAGTTCTTC. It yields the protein CASSPRTGNEQFF.